The 4 T cell receptor beta chains below come from one sample, sequenced in a study of T cell changes during pregnancy in multiple sclerosis. Clones were sequenced by immunoSEQ multiplex PCR, and TCRdb holds only the in-frame ones, with some missing. The sample lists 15,000 to 20,000 clones, 85% to 90% seen once, with approximately 1.3% in the top ten. This specimen was CD4+ T cells from peripheral blood mononuclear cells, taken in the first trimester of pregnancy. These receptors were taken from a female donor in good health, enrolled as a control in a pregnancy study.

This chain links TRBV11-2 with TRBJ2-7; possible D gene TRBD1, 5 bases. This CDR3 contains 14 residues. CDR1 and CDR2 from the germline V gene are SGHAT and FQNNGV. Trimming cost V 1 base and J 4 bases, with 11 bases left between them. The DNA for the CDR3 is TGTGCCAGCAGCTTAGGGCAGGGAAGGTACGAGCAGTACTTC. This sequence encodes CASSLGQGRYEQYF.

The V and J genes are TRBV11-2 and TRBJ1-5; possibly TRBD1 for D (6 bases). Trimming stripped 4 bases from V and 2 bases from J, with 18 bases between. The CDR3 runs to 17 residues. Per germline, CDR1 SGHAT and CDR2 FQNNGV. CDR3 region: CASSSGQGEGGNQPQHF. As DNA, the CDR3 is TGTGCCAGCAGCTCGGGGCAGGGCGAGGGGGGCAATCAGCCCCAGCATTTT.

The genes are TRBV5-4 and TRBJ2-7; 7 bases map to TRBD2. CDR3 size: 16 residues. The germline V gene encodes CDR1 SGHNT and CDR2 YYREEE (reference sequence). V was clipped by 0 bases and J by 2 bases; unmatched bases: 8. CDR3 residues: CASSLARAGTAYEQYF. CDR3 sequence (DNA): TGTGCCAGCAGCTTGGCTCGAGCGGGGACTGCCTACGAGCAGTACTTC.

The chain recombines TRBV15 with TRBJ2-1, with TRBD2 identical over 8 bases. The germline V gene encodes CDR1 LNHNV and CDR2 YYDKDF (reference sequence). The CDR3 has 12 amino acids. Unmatched junction bases numbered 4, after V lost 8 bases and J lost 7 bases. The CDR3 sequence is CATVSGSNEQFF. For the CDR3, the DNA is TGTGCCACCGTAAGCGGGAGTAATGAGCAGTTCTTC.